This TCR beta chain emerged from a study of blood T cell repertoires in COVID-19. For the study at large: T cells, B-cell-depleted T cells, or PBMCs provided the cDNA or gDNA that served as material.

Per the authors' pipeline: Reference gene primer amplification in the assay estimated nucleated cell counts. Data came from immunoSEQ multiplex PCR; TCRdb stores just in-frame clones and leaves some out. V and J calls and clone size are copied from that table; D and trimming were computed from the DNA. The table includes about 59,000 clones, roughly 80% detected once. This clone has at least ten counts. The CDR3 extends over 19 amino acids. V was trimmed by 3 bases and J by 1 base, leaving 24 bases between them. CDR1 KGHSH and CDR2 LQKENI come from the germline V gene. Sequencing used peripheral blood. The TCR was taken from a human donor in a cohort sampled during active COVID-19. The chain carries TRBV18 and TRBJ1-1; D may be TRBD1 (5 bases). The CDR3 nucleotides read TGTGCCAGCTCACCTACCACAGATTTAGGGGTCAGGTGGAACACTGAAGCTTTCTTT. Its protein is CASSPTTDLGVRWNTEAFF.